This TCR beta chain was recorded in a study of beta chain features in type 1 diabetes. This CDR3 region has 13 residues. Per germline, CDR1 MNHEY and CDR2 SVGAGI. V trimming: 8 bases; J trimming: 5 bases; junction bases outside the gene matches: 3. Points from the study as a whole: Cells with high TCR expression could be over-represented when cDNA is sequenced.

This clone was seen a few times. Its antigen is unidentified. Expressed TCRB transcripts got sequenced, as all isolated RNA was reverse transcribed. Here immunoSEQ multiplex PCR was the method, and the copy in TCRdb shows in-frame clones only, minus some. This sample carries about 150,000 clones, more than 9% of them seen once, and the ten largest clones take about 1.3%. Material: naive CD4+ T cells from blood. The sequence was obtained from a man between 18 and 29 years old in good health. The rearrangement uses TRBV6-5 and TRBJ1-6, with TRBD1 identical over 7 bases. The CDR3 here is CASGDRDNSPLHF. CDR3 bases: TGTGCCAGCGGAGACAGGGATAATTCACCCCTCCACTTT.